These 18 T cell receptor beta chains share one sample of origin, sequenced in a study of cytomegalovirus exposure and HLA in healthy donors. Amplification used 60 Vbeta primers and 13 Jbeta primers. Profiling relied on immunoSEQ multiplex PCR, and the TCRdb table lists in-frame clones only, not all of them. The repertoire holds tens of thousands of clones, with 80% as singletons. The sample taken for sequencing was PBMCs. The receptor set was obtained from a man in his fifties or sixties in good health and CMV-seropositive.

Here the CDR3 reads CASTLGGTQYF. The CDR3 nucleotides are TGTGCCAGCACCTTGGGGGGGACCCAGTACTTC. The V and J genes are TRBV7-9 and TRBJ2-5, with a weak D call TRBD2 (6 bases). This CDR3 has 11 amino acids. The germline V and J ends were trimmed by 7 bases and 7 bases, with 10 bases remaining between them. The germline gives CDR1 SEHNR, CDR2 FQNEAQ (reference sequence).

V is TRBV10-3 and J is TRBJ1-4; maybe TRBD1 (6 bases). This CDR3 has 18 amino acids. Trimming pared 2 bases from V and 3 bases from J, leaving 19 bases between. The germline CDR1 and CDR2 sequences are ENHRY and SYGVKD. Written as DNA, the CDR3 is TGTGCCATCAGTGAGAGCAACAGGGAAGGAATAGCTAATGAAAAACTGTTTTTT. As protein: CAISESNREGIANEKLFF.

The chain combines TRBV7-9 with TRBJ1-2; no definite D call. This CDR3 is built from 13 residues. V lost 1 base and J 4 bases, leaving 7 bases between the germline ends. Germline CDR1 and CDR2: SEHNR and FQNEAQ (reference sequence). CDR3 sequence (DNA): TGTGCCAGCAGCTTAGGGCAAATCTATGGCTACACCTTC. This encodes CASSLGQIYGYTF.

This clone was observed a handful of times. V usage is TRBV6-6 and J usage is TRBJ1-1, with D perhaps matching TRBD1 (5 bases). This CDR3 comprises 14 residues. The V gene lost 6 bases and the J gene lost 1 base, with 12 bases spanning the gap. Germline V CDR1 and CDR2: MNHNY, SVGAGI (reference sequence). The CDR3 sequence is CASRPGQRNTEAFF. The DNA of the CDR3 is TGTGCCAGCAGACCCGGACAAAGGAACACTGAAGCTTTCTTT.

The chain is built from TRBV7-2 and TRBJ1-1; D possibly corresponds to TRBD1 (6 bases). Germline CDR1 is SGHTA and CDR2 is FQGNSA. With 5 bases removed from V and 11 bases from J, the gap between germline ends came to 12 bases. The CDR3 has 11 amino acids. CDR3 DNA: TGTGCCAGCAGCCCCCGACAGGTGGCTTTCTTT. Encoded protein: CASSPRQVAFF.

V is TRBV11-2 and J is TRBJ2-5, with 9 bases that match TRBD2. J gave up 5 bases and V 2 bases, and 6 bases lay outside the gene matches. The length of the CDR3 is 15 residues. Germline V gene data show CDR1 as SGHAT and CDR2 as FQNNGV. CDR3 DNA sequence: TGTGCCAGCAGCTTAAGTCTAGCGGGATTGGAGACCCAGTACTTC. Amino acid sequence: CASSLSLAGLETQYF.

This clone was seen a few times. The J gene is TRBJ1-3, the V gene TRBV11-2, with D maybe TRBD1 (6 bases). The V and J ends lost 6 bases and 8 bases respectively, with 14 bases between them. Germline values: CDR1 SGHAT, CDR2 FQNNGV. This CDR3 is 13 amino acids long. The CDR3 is CASSIQGADTIYF. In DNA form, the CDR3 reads TGTGCCAGCAGTATACAGGGTGCGGACACCATATATTTT.

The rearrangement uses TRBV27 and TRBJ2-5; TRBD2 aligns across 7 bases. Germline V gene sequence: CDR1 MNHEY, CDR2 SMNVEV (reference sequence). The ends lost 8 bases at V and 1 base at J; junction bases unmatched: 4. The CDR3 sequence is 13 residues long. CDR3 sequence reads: CASGGGVQETQYF. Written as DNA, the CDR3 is TGTGCCAGCGGGGGGGGTGTCCAAGAGACCCAGTACTTC.

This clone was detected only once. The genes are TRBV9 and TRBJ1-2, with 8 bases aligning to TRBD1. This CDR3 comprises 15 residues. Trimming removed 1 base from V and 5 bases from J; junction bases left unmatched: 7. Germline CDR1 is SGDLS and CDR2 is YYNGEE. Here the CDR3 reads CASSVSSGGVYGYTF. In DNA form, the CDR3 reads TGTGCCAGCAGCGTAAGTTCAGGGGGCGTGTATGGCTACACCTTC.

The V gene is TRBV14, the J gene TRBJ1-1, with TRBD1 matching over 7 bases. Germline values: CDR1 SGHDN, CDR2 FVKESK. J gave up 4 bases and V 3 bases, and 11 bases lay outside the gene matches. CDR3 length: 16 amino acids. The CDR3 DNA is TGTGCCAGCAGCCAGGTGACAGGGAGTTGGGGCACTGAAGCTTTCTTT. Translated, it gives CASSQVTGSWGTEAFF. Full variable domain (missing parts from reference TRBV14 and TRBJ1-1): EAGVTQFPSHSVIEKGQTVTLRCDPISGHDNLYWYRRVMGKEIKFLLHFVKESKQDESGMPNNRFLAERTGGTYSTLKVQPAELEDSGVYFCASSQVTGSWGTEAFFGQGTRLTVV.

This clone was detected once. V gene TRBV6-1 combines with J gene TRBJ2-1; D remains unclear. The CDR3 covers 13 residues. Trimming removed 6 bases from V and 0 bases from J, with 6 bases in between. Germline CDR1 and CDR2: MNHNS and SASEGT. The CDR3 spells CASRGSSYNEQFF. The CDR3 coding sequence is TGTGCCAGCAGGGGCAGCTCCTACAATGAGCAGTTCTTC.

The CDR3 DNA reads TGTGCCAGCAGTCCGGGGGCCTACAATGAGCAGTTCTTC. Amino acid sequence: CASSPGAYNEQFF. The chain joins TRBV6-6 to TRBJ2-1; tentatively, D is TRBD2 (6 bases). There are 13 residues in the CDR3. From germline, CDR1 is MNHNY and CDR2 SVGAGI (reference sequence). V lost 5 bases and J lost 2, with 7 bases in between.

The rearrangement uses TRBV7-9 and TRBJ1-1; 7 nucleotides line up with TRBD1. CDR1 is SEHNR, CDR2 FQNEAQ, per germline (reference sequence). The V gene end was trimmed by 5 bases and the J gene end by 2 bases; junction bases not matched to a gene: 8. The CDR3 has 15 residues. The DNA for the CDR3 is TGTGCCAGCAGCGCGGGACAGATAGTAAACACTGAAGCTTTCTTT. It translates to CASSAGQIVNTEAFF. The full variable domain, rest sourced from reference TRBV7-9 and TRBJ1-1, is DTGVSQNPRHKITKRGQNVTFRCDPISEHNRLYWYRQTLGQGPEFLTYFQNEAQLEKSRLLSDRFSAERPKGSFSTLEIQRTEQGDSAMYLCASSAGQIVNTEAFFGQGTRLTVV.

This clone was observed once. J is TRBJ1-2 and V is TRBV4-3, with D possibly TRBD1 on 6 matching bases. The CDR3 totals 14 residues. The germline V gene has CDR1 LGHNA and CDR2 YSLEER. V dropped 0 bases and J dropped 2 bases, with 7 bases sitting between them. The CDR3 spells CASSQDQGNYGYTF. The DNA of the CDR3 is TGCGCCAGCAGCCAAGATCAGGGGAACTATGGCTACACCTTC.

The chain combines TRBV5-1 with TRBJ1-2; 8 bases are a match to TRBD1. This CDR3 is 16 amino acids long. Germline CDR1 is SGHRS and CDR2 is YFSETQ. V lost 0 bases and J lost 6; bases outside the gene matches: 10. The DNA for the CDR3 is TGCGCCAGCAGCTTGGGGCAGGAGGCGACAGGGGATGGCTACACCTTC. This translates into CASSLGQEATGDGYTF. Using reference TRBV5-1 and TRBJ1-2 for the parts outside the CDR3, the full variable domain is KAGVTQTPRYLIKTRGQQVTLSCSPISGHRSVSWYQQTPGQGLQFLFEYFSETQRNKGNFPGRFSGRQFSNSRSEMNVSTLELGDSALYLCASSLGQEATGDGYTFGSGTRLTVV.

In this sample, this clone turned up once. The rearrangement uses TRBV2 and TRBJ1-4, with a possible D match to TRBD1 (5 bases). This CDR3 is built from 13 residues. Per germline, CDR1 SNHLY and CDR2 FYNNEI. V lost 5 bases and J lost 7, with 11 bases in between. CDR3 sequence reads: CASSSGSGEKLFF. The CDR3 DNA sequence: TGTGCCAGCAGTTCAGGGTCGGGTGAAAAACTGTTTTTT.

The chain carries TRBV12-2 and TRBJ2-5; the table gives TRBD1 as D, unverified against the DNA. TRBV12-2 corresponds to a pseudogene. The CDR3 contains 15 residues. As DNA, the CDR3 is TGTGCAAGTCGCTCACGAAAGGACAGGGGACAGACCCAGTACTTC. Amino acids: CASRSRKDRGQTQYF.

The CDR3 nucleotides are TGTGCCAGCAGTTTAGCGGTTTCCACCGGGGAGCTGTTTTTT. Translation: CASSLAVSTGELFF. This chain joins TRBV2 and TRBJ2-2; TRBD2 is a possible D gene (6 bases). The V end was cut by 5 bases, the J end by 4 bases, with 11 bases between. The CDR3 sequence is 14 residues long. Germline V gene sequence: CDR1 SNHLY, CDR2 FYNNEI.